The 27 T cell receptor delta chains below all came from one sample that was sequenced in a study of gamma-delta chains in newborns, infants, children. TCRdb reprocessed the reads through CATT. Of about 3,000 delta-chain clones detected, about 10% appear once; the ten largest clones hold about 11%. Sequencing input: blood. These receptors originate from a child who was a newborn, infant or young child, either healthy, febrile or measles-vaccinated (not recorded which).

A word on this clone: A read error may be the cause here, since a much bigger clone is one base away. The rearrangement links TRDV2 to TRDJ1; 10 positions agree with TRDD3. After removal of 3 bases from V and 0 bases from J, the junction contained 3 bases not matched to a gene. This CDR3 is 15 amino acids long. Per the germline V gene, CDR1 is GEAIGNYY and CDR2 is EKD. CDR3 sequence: CACDWGIQYTDKLIF. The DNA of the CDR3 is TGTGCCTGTGACTGGGGGATACAGTACACCGATAAACTCATCTTT.

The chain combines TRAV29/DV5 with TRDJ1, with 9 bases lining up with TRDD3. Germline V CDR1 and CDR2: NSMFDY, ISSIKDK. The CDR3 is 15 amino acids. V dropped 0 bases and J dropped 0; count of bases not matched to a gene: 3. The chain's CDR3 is CAASAGGLYTDKLIF. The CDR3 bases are TGTGCAGCAAGCGCTGGGGGATTGTACACCGATAAACTCATCTTT.

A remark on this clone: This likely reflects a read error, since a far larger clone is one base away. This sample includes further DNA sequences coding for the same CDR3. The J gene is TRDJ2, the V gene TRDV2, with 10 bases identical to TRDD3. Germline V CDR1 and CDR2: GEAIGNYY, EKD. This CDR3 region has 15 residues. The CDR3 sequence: CACDILGDLTAQLFF. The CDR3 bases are TGTGCCTGTGACATACTGGGGGATTTGACGGCACAACTCTTCTTT.

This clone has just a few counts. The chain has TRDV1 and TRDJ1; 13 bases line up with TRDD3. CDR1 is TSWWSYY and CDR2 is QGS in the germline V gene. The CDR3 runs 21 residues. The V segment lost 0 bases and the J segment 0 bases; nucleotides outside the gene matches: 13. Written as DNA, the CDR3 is TGTGCTCTTGGGGAACTTGTACTCTATACTGGGGGATACGTGTACACCGATAAACTCATCTTT. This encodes CALGELVLYTGGYVYTDKLIF.

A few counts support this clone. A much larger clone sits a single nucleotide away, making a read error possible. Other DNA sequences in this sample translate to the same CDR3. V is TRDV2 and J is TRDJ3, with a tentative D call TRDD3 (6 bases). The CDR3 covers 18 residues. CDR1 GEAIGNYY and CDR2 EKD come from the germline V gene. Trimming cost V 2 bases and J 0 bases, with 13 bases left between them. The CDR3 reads CACDILGDSSWDTRQMFF. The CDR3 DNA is TGTGCCTGTGACATACTGGGAGACAGCTCCTGGGACACCCGACAGATGTTTTTC.

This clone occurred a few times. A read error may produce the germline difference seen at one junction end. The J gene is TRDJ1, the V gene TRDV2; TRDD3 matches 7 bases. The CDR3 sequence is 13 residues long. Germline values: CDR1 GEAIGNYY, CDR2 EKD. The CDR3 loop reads CACGTVLGDKLIF. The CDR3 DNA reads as TGTGCCTGTGGCACCGTACTGGGGGATAAACTCATCTTT.

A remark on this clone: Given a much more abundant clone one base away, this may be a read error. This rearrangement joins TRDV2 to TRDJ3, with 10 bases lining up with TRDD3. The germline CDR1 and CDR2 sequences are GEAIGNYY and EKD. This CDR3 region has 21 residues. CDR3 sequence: CACDTVVGDTSSSWATRQMFF. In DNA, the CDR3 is TGTGCCTGTGACACCGTGGTGGGGGATACATCTAGCTCCTGGGCCACCCGACAGATGTTTTTC.

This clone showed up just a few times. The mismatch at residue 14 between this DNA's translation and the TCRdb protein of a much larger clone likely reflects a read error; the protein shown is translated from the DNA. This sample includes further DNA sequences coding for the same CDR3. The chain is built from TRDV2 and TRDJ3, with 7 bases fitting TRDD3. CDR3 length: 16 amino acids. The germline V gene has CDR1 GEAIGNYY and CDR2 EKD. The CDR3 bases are TGTGCCTGTGACTGGGGGAGCTCCTGGGACACCCGACAGGTGTTTTTC. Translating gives CACDWGSSWDTRQVFF.

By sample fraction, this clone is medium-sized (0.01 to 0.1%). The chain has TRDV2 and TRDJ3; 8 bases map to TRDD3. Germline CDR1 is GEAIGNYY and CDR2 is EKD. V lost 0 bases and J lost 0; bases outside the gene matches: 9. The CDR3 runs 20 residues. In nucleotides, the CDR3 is TGTGCCTGTGACACCGCTACTGGGGGTCCCCGCTCCTGGGACACCCGACAGATGTTTTTC. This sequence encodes CACDTATGGPRSWDTRQMFF.

In DNA form, the CDR3 reads TGTGCTCTTGGGGCACCATCCCCCTTCCGTCTGGTGGCTGCCGATAAACTCATCTTT. It yields the protein CALGAPSPFRLVAADKLIF. Although no V gene was called, TRDJ1 is the J gene; the listed D gene, TRDD3, was not tested against the DNA. The CDR3 loop spans 19 amino acids.

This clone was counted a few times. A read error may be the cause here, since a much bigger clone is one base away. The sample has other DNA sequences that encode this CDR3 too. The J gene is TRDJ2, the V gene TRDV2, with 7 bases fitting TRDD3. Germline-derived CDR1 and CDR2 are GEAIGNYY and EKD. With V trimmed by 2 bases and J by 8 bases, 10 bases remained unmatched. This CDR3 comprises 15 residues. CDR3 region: CACDSGGRGPAQLFF. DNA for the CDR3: TGTGCCTGTGACAGTGGGGGAAGGGGACCGGCACAACTCTTCTTT.

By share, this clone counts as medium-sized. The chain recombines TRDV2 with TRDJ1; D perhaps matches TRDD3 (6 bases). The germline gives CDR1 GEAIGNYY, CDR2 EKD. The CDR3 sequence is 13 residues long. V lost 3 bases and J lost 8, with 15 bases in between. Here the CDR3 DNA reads TGTGCCTGTGACCCCCTGTCGGGGGAAAAACTCATCTTT. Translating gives CACDPLSGEKLIF.

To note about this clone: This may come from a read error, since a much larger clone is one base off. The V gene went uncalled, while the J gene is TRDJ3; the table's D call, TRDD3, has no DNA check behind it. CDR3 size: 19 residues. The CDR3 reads CACDTGGYRISWDTRQMFF. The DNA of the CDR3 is TGTGCCTGTGACACCGGGGGATACAGGATCTCCTGGGACACCCGACAGATGTTTTTC.

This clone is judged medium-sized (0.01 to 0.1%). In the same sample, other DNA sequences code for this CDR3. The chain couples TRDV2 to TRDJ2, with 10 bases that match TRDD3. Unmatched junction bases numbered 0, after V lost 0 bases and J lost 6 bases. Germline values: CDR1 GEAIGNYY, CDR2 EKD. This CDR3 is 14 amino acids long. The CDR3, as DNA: TGTGCCTGTGACACCGGGGGATACGCAGCACAACTCTTCTTT. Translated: CACDTGGYAAQLFF.

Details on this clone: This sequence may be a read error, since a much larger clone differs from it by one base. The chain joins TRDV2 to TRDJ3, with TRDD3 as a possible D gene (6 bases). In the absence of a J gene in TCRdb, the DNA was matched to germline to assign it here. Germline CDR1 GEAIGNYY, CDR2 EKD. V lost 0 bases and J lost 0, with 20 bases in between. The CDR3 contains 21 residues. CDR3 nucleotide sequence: TGTGCCTGTGACACCGGAGGGATGGGGGTTTCCAGCTCCTGGGACACCCGACAGATGTTTTTC. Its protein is CACDTGGMGVSSSWDTRQMFF.

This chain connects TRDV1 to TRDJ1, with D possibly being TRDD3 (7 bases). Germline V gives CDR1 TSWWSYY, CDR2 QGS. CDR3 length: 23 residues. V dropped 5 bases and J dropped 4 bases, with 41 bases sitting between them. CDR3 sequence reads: CALGSLPGVLRGSGGREGDKLIF. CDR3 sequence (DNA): TGTGCTCTTGGGTCCCTCCCAGGGGTCCTACGAGGGAGTGGGGGACGGGAGGGCGATAAACTCATCTTT.

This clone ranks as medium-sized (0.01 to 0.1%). CDR3 region: CACDTGGSSWDTRQMFF. The CDR3 DNA reads TGTGCCTGTGACACCGGGGGGAGCTCCTGGGACACCCGACAGATGTTTTTC. The V and J genes are TRDV2 and TRDJ3; perhaps TRDD3 as D (6 bases). Germline loops: CDR1 GEAIGNYY, CDR2 EKD. Deletions cut 0 bases from V and 0 bases from J, with 8 bases between. The CDR3 contains 17 residues.

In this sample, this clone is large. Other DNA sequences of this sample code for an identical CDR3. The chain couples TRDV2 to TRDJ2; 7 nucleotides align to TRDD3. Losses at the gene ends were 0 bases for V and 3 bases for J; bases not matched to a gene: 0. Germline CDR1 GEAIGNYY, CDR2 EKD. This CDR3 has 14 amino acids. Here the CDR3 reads CACDTWGMTAQLFF. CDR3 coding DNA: TGTGCCTGTGACACCTGGGGGATGACAGCACAACTCTTCTTT.

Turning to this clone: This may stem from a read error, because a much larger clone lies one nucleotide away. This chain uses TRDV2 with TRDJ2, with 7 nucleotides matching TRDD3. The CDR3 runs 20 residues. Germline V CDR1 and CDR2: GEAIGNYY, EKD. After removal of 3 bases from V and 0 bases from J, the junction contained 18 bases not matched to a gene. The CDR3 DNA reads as TGTGCCTGTGACCCGGTTCTTTCTGAGGGATACAGGACTTTGACAGCACAACTCTTCTTT. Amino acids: CACDPVLSEGYRTLTAQLFF.

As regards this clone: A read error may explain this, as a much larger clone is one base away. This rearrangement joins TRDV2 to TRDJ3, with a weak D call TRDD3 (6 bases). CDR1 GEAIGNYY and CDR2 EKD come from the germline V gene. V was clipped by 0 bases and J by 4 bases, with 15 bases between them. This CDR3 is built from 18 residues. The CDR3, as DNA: TGTGCCTGTGACACCTACGTAGGGGGACCTTGGGACACCCGACAGATGTTTTTC. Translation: CACDTYVGGPWDTRQMFF.

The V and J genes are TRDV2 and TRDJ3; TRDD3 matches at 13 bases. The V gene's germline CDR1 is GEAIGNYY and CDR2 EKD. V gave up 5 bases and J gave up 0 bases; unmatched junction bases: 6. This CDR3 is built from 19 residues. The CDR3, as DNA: TGTGCCTGTGGCCCACTGGGGGATACGCTCTCCTGGGACACCCGACAGATGTTTTTC. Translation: CACGPLGDTLSWDTRQMFF.

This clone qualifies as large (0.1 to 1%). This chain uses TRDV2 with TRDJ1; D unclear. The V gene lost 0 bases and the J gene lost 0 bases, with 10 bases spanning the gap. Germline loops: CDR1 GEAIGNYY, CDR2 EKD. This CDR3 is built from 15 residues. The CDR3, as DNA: TGTGCCTGTGACACCGGGACCCTTTACACCGATAAACTCATCTTT. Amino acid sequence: CACDTGTLYTDKLIF.

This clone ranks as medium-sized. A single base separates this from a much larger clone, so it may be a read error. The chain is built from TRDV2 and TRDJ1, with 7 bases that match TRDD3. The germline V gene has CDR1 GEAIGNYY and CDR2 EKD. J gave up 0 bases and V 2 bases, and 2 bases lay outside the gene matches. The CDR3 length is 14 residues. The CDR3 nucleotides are TGTGCCTGTGACATACTGGGGTACACCGATAAACTCATCTTT. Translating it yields CACDILGYTDKLIF.

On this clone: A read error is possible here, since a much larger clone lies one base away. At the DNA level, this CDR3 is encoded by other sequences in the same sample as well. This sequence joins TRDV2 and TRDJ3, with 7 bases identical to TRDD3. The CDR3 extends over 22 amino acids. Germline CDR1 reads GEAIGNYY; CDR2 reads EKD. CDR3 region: CACDTVNGLLGTLTWDTRQMFF. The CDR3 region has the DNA TGTGCCTGTGACACCGTCAACGGGTTACTGGGGACACTAACCTGGGACACCCGGCAGATGTTTTTC.

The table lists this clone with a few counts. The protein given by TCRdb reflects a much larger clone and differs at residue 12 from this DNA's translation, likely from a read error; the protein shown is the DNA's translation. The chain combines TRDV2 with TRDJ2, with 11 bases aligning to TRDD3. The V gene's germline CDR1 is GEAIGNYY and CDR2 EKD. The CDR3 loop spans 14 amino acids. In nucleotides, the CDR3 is TGTGCCTGTGACGTTCTGGGGGATACAGCACAACCCTTCTTT. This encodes CACDVLGDTAQPFF.

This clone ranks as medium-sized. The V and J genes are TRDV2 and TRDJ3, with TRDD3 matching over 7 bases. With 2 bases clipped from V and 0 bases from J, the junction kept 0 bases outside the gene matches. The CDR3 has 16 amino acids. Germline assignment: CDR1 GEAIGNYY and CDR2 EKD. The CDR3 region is CACDMGDSWDTRQMFF. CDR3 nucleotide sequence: TGTGCCTGTGACATGGGGGACTCCTGGGACACCCGACAGATGTTTTTC.

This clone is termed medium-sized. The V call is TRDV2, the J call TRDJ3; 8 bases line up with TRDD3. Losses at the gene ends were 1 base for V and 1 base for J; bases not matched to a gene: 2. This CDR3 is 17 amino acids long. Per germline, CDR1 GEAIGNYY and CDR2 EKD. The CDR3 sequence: CACDTMGDSWDTRQMFF. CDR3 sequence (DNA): TGTGCCTGTGACACGATGGGGGATTCCTGGGACACCCGACAGATGTTTTTC.